Listed below are T cell receptor beta chains from one sample, sequenced in a study of blood T cell repertoires in COVID-19. TCRdb's table, derived via immunoSEQ multiplex PCR, lists solely in-frame clones and lacks some. The sample has about 190,000 clones, about 86% seen once. Sequences were obtained from peripheral blood. Receptors originate from a man aged 25-40 years with active or convalescent COVID-19. CDR3s include the opening cysteine and the closing phenylalanine or tryptophan. Each record gives: D gene, V gene, J gene, CDR3 DNA, CDR3 protein. The D gene is left open where the match is weak.

-	TRBV27	TRBJ2-7	TGTGCCAGCAGTTTAGGAGGGGAGAAGTCCTACGAGCAGTACTTC	CASSLGGEKSYEQYF
-	TRBV4-1	TRBJ1-3	TGCGCCAGCAGCCAGGTCGCCGGGGTGTCGGGAAACACCATATATTTT	CASSQVAGVSGNTIYF
TRBD2	TRBV6-2/TRBV6-3	TRBJ2-7	TGTGCCAGCAGTTACTCGTTACTGGCGGGAGAACGCGAGCAGTACTTC	CASSYSLLAGEREQYF
TRBD1	TRBV10-3	TRBJ1-6	TGTGCCATCAGTCATGGACAGGGAGGTAATTCACCCCTCCACTTT	CAISHGQGGNSPLHF
-	TRBV6-5	TRBJ1-2	TGTGCCAGCCGGGGGACTTCGCCGTCGGGTGGCTACACCTTC	CASRGTSPSGGYTF
TRBD1	TRBV29-1	TRBJ2-3	TGCAGCGTTGAAACCGGACAGGGAGCAGATACGCAGTATTTT	CSVETGQGADTQYF
TRBD1	TRBV4-3	TRBJ1-5	TGCGCCAGCAGCCAAGGACAGGGTAGCAATCAGCCCCAGCATTTT	CASSQGQGSNQPQHF
-	TRBV9	TRBJ2-2	TGTGCCAGCAGCTTCCAGGGGGGAACCACCGGGGAGCTGTTTTTT	CASSFQGGTTGELFF
-	TRBV5-1	TRBJ2-5	TGCGCCAGCAGCTTGAGTCCTACAGAGACCCAGTACTTC	CASSLSPTETQYF
TRBD1	TRBV19	TRBJ1-1	TGTGCCAGTAGTACAGGGGGCATCACTGAAGCTTTCTTT	CASSTGGITEAFF
-	TRBV18	TRBJ2-3	TGTGCCAGCTCACCACGCGGCAGTGACAGGCCCTCAGGTACGCAGTATTTT	CASSPRGSDRPSGTQYF
-	TRBV10-3	TRBJ2-5	TGTGCCACAGGGGAAGAGACCCAGTACTTC	CATGEETQYF
-	TRBV6-2/TRBV6-3	TRBJ2-3	TGTGCCAGCAGTTACCCCCCCCCGCGGGATACGCAGTATTTT	CASSYPPPRDTQYF